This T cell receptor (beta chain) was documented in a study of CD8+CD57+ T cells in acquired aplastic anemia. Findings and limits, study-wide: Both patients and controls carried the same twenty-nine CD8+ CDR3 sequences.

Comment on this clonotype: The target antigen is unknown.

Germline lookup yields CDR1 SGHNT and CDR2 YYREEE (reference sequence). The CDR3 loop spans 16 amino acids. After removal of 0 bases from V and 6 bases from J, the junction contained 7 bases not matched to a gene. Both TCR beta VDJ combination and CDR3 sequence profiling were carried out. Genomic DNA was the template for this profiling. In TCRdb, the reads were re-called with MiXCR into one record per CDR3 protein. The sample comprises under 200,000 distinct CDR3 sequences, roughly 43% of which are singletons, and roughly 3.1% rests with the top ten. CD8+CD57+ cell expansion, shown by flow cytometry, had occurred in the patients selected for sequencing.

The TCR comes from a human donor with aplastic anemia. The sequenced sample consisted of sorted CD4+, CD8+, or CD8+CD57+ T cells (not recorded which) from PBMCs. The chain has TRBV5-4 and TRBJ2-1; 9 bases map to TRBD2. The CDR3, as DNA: TGTGCCAGCAGCTTGGCCATAGCGGGAGTGGGCAATGAGCAGTTCTTC. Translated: CASSLAIAGVGNEQFF.